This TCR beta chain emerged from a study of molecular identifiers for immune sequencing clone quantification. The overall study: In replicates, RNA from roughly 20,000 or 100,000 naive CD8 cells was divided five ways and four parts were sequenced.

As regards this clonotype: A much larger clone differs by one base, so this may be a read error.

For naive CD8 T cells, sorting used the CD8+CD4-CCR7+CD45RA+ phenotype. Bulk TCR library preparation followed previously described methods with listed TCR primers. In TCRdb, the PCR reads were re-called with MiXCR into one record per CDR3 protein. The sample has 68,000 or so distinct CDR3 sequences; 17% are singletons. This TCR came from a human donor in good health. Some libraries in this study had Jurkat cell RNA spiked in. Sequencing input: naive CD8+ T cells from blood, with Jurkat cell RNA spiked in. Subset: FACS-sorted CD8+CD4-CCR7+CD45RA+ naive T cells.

CDR3 in amino acids: CASSEPNRLDEKLFF. The CDR3 nucleotides read TGTGCCAGCAGTGAACCCAACAGGTTGGATGAAAAACTGTTTTTT. The chain combines TRBV28 with TRBJ1-4; TRBD1 is a possible D gene (5 bases). Germline CDR1 and CDR2: MDHEN and SYDVKM. CDR3 length equals 15 residues. V lost 5 bases and J lost 6, with 16 bases in between.